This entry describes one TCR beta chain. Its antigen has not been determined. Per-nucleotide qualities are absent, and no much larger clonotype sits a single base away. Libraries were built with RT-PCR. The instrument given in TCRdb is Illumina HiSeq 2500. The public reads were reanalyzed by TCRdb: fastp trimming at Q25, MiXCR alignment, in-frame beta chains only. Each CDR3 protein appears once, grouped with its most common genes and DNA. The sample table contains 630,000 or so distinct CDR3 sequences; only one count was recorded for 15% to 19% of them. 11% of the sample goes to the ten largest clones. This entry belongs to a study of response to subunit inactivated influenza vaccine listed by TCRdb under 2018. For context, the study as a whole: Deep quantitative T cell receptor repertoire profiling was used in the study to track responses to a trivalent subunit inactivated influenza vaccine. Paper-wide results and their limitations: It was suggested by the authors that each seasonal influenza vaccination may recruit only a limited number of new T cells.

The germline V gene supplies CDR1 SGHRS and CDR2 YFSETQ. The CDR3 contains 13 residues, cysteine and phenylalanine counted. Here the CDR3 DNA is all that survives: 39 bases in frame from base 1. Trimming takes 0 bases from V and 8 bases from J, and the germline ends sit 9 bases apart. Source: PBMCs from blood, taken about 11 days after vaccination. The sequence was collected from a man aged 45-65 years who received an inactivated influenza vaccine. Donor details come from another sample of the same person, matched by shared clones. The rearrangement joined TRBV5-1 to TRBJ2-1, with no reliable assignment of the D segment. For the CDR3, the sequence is CASSLVVWDEQFF. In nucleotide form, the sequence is TGCGCCAGCAGCTTGGTGGTATGGGATGAGCAGTTCTTC.